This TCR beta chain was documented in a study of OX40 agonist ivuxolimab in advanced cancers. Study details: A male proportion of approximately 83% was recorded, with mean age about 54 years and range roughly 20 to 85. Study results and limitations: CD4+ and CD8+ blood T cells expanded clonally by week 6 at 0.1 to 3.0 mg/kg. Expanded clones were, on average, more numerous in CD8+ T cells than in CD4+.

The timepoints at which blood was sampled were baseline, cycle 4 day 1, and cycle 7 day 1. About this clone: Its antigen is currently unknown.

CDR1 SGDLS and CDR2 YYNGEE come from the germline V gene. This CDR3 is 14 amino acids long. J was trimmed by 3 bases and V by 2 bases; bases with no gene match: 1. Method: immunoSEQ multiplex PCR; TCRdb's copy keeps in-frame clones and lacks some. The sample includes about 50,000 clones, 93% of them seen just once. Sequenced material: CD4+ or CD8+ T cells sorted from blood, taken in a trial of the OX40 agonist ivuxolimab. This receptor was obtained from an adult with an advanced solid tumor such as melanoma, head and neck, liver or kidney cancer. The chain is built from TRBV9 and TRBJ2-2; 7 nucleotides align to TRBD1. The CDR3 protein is CASSVTGDTGELFF. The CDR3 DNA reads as TGTGCCAGCAGCGTTACAGGGGACACCGGGGAGCTGTTTTTT.